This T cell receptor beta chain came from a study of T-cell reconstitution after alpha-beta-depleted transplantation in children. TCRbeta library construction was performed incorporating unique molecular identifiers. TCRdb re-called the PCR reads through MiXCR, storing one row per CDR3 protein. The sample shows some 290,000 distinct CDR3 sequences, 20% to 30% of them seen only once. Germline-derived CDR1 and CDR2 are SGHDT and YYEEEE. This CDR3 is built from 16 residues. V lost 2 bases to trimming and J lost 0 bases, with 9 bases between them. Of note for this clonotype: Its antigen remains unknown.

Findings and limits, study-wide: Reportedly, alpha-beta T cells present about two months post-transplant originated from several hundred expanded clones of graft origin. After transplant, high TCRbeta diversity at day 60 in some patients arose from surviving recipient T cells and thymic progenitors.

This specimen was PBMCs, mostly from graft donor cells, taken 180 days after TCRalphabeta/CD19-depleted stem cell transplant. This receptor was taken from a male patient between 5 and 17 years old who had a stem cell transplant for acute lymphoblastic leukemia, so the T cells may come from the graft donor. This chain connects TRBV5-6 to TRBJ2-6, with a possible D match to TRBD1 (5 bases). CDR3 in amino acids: CASSFRTRSGANVLTF. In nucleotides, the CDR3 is TGTGCCAGCAGCTTCAGGACACGCTCTGGGGCCAACGTCCTGACTTTC.